This T cell receptor beta chain was captured by sequencing in a study of metastatic and nonmetastatic thyroid tumors. Overall study: Malignant and benign thyroid patients had repertoires compared in peripheral blood and tumor or nodule tissue.

The entire patient cohort was treatment-naive prior to thyroid surgery. With MiXCR, TCRdb called clones anew from the PCR reads. The sample has more than 40,000 clones, 4% seen once. In germline, CDR1 is KGHSH, CDR2 LQKENI. The ends were cut back, 0 bases at V and 4 bases at J, with 10 bases in the middle. This CDR3 is 15 amino acids long. This clone was observed a handful of times. This TCR derives from a female donor with papillary thyroid cancer or a benign thyroid nodule (not recorded which). Some clones in this sample may be carry-over from other donors' samples. The rearrangement uses TRBV18 and TRBJ1-5; D is ambiguous. The sample was blood. The CDR3 spells CASSPPPVPNQPQHF. The CDR3 DNA sequence: TGTGCCAGCTCACCACCGCCAGTTCCTAATCAGCCCCAGCATTTT.